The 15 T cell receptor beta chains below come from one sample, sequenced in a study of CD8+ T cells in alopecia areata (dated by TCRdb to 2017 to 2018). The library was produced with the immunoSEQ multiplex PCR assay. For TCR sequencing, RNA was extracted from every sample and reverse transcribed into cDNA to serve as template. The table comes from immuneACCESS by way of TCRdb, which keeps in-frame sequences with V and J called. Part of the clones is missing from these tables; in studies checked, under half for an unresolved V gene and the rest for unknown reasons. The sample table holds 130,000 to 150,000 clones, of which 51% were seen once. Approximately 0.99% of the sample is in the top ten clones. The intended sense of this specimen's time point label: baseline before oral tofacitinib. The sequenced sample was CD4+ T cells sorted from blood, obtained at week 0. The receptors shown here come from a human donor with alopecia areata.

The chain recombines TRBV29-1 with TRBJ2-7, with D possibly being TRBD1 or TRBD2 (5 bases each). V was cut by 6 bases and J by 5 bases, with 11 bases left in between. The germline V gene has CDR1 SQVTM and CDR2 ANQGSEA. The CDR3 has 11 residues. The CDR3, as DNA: TGCAGCGTCTTACGGGGCGACGAGCAGTACTTC. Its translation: CSVLRGDEQYF.

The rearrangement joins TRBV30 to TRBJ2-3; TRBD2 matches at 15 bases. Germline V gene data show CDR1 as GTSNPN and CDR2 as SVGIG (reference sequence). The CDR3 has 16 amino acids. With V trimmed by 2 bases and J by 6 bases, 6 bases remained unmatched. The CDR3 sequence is CAWSPGLAGGADTQYF. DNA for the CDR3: TGTGCCTGGAGTCCCGGACTAGCGGGAGGGGCGGATACGCAGTATTTT. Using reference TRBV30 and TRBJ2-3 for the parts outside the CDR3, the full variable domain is SQTIHQWPATLVQPVGSPLSLECTVEGTSNPNLYWYRQAAGRGLQLLFYSVGIGQISSEVPQNLSASRPQDRQFILSSKKLLLSDSGFYLCAWSPGLAGGADTQYFGPGTRLTVL.

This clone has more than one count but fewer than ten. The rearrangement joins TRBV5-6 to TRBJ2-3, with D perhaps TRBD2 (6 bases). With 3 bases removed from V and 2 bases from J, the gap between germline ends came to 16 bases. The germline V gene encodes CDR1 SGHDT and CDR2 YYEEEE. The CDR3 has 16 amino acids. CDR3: CASSSRRRRVTDTQYF. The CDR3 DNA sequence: TGTGCCAGCAGCTCGAGGCGTAGGAGGGTCACAGATACGCAGTATTTT.

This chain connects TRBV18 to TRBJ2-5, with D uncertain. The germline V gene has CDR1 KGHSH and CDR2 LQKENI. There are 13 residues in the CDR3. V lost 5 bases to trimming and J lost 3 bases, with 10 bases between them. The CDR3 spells CASSKGREETQYF. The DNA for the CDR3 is TGTGCCAGCTCAAAAGGACGGGAAGAGACCCAGTACTTC.

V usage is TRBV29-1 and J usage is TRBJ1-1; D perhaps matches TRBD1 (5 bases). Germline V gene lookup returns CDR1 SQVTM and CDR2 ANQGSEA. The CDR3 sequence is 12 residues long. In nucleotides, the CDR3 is TGCAGTTCCAGGGTCTCTGGCACTGAAGCTTTCTTT. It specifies CSSRVSGTEAFF.

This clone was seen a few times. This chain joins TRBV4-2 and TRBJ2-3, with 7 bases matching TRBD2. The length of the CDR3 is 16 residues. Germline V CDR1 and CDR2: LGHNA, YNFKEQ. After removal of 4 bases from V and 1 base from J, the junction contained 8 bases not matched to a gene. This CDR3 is CASSRLGAGGTDTQYF. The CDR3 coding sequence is TGTGCCAGCAGCCGCCTAGGGGCGGGAGGCACAGATACGCAGTATTTT.

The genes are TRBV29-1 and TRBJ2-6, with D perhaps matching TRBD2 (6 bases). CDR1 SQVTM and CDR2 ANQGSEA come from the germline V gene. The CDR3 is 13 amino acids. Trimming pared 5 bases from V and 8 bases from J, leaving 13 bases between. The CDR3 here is CSVRDSSTNVLTF. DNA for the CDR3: TGCAGCGTTAGGGACTCCTCCACCAACGTCCTGACTTTC.

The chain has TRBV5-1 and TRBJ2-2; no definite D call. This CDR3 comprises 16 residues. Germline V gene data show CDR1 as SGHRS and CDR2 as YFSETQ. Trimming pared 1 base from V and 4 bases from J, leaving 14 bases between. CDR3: CASSLSLKQTTGELFF. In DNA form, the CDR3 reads TGCGCCAGCAGCTTGTCCCTCAAACAGACCACCGGGGAGCTGTTTTTT. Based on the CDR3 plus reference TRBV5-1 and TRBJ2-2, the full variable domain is KAGVTQTPRYLIKTRGQQVTLSCSPISGHRSVSWYQQTPGQGLQFLFEYFSETQRNKGNFPGRFSGRQFSNSRSEMNVSTLELGDSALYLCASSLSLKQTTGELFFGEGSRLTVL.

Written as DNA, the CDR3 is TGCAGCGGCGGGACAGGGAACGAGCAGTACTTC. This codes for CSGGTGNEQYF. This chain uses TRBV29-1 with TRBJ2-7, with TRBD1 matching 9 bases. The V gene end was trimmed by 7 bases and the J gene end by 5 bases; junction bases not matched to a gene: 3. The CDR3 has 11 amino acids. Germline CDR1 and CDR2: SQVTM and ANQGSEA.

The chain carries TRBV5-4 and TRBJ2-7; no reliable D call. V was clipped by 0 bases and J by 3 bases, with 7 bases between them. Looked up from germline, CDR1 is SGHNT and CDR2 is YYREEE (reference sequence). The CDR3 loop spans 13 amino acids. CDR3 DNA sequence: TGTGCCAGCAGCTTGGCGGCCGACTACGAGCAGTACTTC. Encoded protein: CASSLAADYEQYF. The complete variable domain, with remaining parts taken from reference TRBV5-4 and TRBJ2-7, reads ETGVTQSPTHLIKTRGQQVTLRCSSQSGHNTVSWYQQALGQGPQFIFQYYREEENGRGNFPPRFSGLQFPNYSSELNVNALELDDSALYLCASSLAADYEQYFGPGTRLTVT.

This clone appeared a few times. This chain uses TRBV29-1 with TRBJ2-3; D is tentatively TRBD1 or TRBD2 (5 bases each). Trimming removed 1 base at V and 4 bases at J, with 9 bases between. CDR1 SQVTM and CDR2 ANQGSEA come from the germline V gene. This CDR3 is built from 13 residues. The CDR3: CSVEGQGADTQYF. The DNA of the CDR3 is TGCAGCGTTGAAGGGCAGGGAGCAGATACGCAGTATTTT.

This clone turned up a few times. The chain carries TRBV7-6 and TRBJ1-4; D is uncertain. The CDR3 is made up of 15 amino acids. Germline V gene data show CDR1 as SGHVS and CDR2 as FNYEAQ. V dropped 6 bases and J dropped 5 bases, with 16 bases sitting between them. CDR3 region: CASSPISTRNEKLFF. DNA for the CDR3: TGTGCCAGCAGTCCAATTTCGACGCGGAATGAAAAACTGTTTTTT. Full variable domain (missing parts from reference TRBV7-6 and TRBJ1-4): GAGVSQSPRYKVTKRGQDVALRCDPISGHVSLYWYRQALGQGPEFLTYFNYEAQQDKSGLPNDRFSAERPEGSISTLTIQRTEQRDSAMYRCASSPISTRNEKLFFGSGTQLSVL.

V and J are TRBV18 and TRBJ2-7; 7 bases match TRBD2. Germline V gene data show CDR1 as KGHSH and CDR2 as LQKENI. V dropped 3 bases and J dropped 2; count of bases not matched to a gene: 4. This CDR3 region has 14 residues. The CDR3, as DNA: TGTGCCAGCTCACCCGGGGCGGGAGCCTACGAGCAGTACTTC. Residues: CASSPGAGAYEQYF.

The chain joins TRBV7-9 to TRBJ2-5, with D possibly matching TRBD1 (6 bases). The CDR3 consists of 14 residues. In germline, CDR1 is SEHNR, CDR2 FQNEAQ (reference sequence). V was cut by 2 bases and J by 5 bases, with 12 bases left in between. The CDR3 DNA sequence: TGTGCCAGCAGCTTATTTGCAGGGGAGGAGACCCAGTACTTC. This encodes CASSLFAGEETQYF.

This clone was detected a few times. The CDR3, as DNA: TGTGCCAGCAGCCAAGGGACTAGCAGCGACCAAGAGACCCAGTACTTC. Protein: CASSQGTSSDQETQYF. The rearrangement links TRBV7-2 to TRBJ2-5; TRBD2 matches at 9 bases. CDR1 and CDR2 from the germline V gene are SGHTA and FQGNSA. The CDR3 has 16 amino acids. J was trimmed by 0 bases and V by 5 bases; bases with no gene match: 7.